This T cell receptor (beta chain) appears in the sequencing data of a study of CD8 T cells in ankylosing spondylitis. Study-level results: Seemingly characteristic of ankylosing spondylitis blood was a TCR beta motif consisting of about 8 highly homologous variants. Some of the motif variants had earlier been found in reactive arthritis patients' fluid and blood.

Germline V gene data show CDR1 as DFQATT and CDR2 as SNEGSKA (reference sequence). The CDR3 loop spans 14 amino acids. Trimming stripped 8 bases from V and 0 bases from J, with 15 bases between. Quantitative 5'-RACE was performed with molecular barcodes, and it yielded the TCR beta libraries. TCRdb redid the calling of the 5' RACE reads with MiXCR, one entry per CDR3 protein. This sample has under 250,000 distinct CDR3 sequences, with about 30% found just once. This clonotype was seen more than once but under ten times. Antigen unknown. The sample consisted of blood, either unsorted or a sorted T cell fraction (not recorded which). This clonotype was obtained from a male donor with ankylosing spondylitis or in good health (not recorded which). The chain employs TRBV20-1 and TRBJ2-3; unclear D gene. As DNA, the CDR3 is TGCAGTCTTCCTCGTCTTACTAGCACAGATACGCAGTATTTT. It translates to CSLPRLTSTDTQYF.